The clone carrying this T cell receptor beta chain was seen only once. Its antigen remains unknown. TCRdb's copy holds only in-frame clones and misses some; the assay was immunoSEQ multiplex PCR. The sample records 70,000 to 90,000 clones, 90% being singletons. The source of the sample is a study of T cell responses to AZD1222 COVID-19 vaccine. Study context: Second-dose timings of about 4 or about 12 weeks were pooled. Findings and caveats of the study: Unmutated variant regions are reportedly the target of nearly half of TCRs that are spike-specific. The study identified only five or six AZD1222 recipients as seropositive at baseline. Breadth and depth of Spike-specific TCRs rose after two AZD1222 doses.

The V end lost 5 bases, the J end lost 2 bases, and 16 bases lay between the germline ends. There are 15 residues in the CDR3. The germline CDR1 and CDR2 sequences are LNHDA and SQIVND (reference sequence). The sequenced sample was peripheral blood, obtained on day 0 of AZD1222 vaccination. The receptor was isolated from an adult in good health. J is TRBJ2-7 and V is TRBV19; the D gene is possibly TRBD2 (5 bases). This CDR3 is CASSPAGDPTYEQYF. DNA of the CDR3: TGTGCCAGTAGTCCTGCGGGTGATCCAACCTACGAGCAGTACTTC.